This TCR beta chain was retrieved from a study of early T cells in non-severe SARS-CoV-2 infection. Study-wide background: The study sequenced bulk RNA from unsorted whole blood, with chains unpaired.

This clonotype was seen many times. The library protocol tagged individual cDNA molecules with unique molecular identifiers. TCRdb re-derived calls from the 5' RACE reads in MiXCR, one entry per CDR3 protein. The sample has about 35,000 distinct CDR3 sequences, around 6.5% seen once. V shed 2 bases and J 1 base; nucleotides not matched to a gene: 9. The germline V gene encodes CDR1 SEHNR and CDR2 FQNEAQ (reference sequence). The CDR3 has 17 amino acids. Material: whole blood. The chain is built from TRBV7-9 and TRBJ2-7; 9 bases map to TRBD2. This TCR was sampled from an adult who was a healthcare worker with PCR-confirmed SARS-CoV-2 infection or an uninfected control (not recorded which). The CDR3 DNA follows: TGTGCCAGCAGCTTACAAAGCCCTAGCGGGAATTCCTACGAGCAGTACTTC. Translating gives CASSLQSPSGNSYEQYF.